The clone carrying this TCR beta chain was recorded a few times. This specimen belongs to a study of CD8+ T cells in alopecia areata. As for the study in general: Once tofacitinib had been taken for 6 to 18 months, 6 months off drug followed.

Peripheral blood, together with lesional scalp punch biopsies, was collected from alopecia areata patients. Investigators sorted PBMCs to obtain both CD4+ and CD8+ T cells. Once RNA had been extracted, it was reverse transcribed into cDNA to act as the sequencing template. Here immunoSEQ multiplex PCR was the method, and the copy in TCRdb shows in-frame clones only, minus some. The table records roughly 250,000 clones, roughly two thirds of them present only once. This clonotype was obtained from a human donor with alopecia areata. The sequenced sample was CD4+ T cells sorted from blood, obtained at week 0.

The chain's CDR3 is CSVGTLAEVQFF. CDR3 DNA: TGCAGCGTTGGAACCCTAGCAGAAGTGCAGTTCTTC. This chain connects TRBV29-1 to TRBJ2-1; a weak D match, TRBD2 (5 bases). This CDR3 region has 12 residues. V was pared by 4 bases and J by 12 bases, with 16 bases between. Germline V gene lookup returns CDR1 SQVTM and CDR2 ANQGSEA.